Presented here are 20 T cell receptor beta chains from one specimen sequenced in a study of control samples from healthy donors and cancer patients. The assay was immunoSEQ multiplex PCR, and TCRdb's table has in-frame clones only and misses some. Found here are under 150,000 clones, roughly nine tenths of them singletons; the top ten hold 1.1%. Sequenced input: PBMCs. These TCRs come from a woman aged 45-59 years with colorectal cancer.

CDR3 nucleotides: TGTGCCTGCGCCCTAGGGGCCGGGGAGCTGTTTTTT. Translation gives CACALGAGELFF. The chain couples TRBV19 to TRBJ2-2, with a possible D match to TRBD1 (5 bases). The CDR3 is 12 amino acids. The germline V gene encodes CDR1 LNHDA and CDR2 SQIVND (reference sequence). V lost 11 bases and J lost 6, with 13 bases in between.

The rearrangement joins TRBV27 to TRBJ2-7, with 10 bases fitting TRBD1. Germline V gene sequence: CDR1 MNHEY, CDR2 SMNVEV (reference sequence). The CDR3 covers 14 residues. Trimming took 2 bases from V and 2 from J; bases not matched to a gene: 0. The DNA for the CDR3 is TGTGCCAGCAGTTTAGGACAGGGGGCCTACGAGCAGTACTTC. Protein product: CASSLGQGAYEQYF.

The rearrangement uses TRBV11-3 and TRBJ2-1, with 11 positions matching TRBD2. CDR1 is SGHNT and CDR2 is YENEEA in the germline V gene. Trimming took 5 bases from V and 7 from J; bases not matched to a gene: 7. This CDR3 region has 15 residues. CDR3: CASSKLAGVGNEQFF. CDR3 sequence (DNA): TGTGCCAGCAGCAAACTAGCGGGAGTTGGGAATGAGCAGTTCTTC. Supplemented by reference TRBV11-3 and TRBJ2-1, the full variable domain reads EAGVVQSPRYKIIEKKQPVAFWCNPISGHNTLYWYLQNLGQGPELLIRYENEEAVDDSQLPKDRFSAERLKGVDSTLKIQPAELGDSAVYLCASSKLAGVGNEQFFGPGTRLTVL.

The rearrangement uses TRBV5-1 and TRBJ2-7; 11 nucleotides line up with TRBD1. CDR1 and CDR2 from the germline V gene are SGHRS and YFSETQ. V shed 7 bases, J shed 7 bases, and the junction held 13 bases outside the gene matches. This CDR3 is built from 15 residues. For the CDR3, the DNA is TGCGCCAGCGGCACGGGGACAGGGGGTCCGGGTGAGCAGTACTTC. Protein sequence: CASGTGTGGPGEQYF.

The chain is built from TRBV7-6 and TRBJ2-7; 8 bases match TRBD1. The CDR3 contains 15 residues. The V gene's germline CDR1 is SGHVS and CDR2 FNYEAQ. V lost 1 base, J lost 5 bases, and 7 bases stayed unmatched. Written as DNA, the CDR3 is TGTGCCAGCAGCTTAGGTGGACAGGGTATCAACGAGCAGTACTTC. Protein: CASSLGGQGINEQYF.

This clone was counted a single time. This chain links TRBV19 with TRBJ2-3; 16 bases fit TRBD2. This CDR3 is 18 amino acids long. V dropped 5 bases and J dropped 0; count of bases not matched to a gene: 5. The germline CDR1 and CDR2 sequences are LNHDA and SQIVND (reference sequence). The CDR3 DNA sequence: TGTGCCAGTAGTGTGGGACTAGCGGGGGGGCCTAGCACAGATACGCAGTATTTT. Amino acids: CASSVGLAGGPSTDTQYF. Full variable domain (missing parts from reference TRBV19 and TRBJ2-3): DGGITQSPKYLFRKEGQNVTLSCEQNLNHDAMYWYRQDPGQGLRLIYYSQIVNDFQKGDIAEGYSVSREKKESFPLTVTSAQKNPTAFYLCASSVGLAGGPSTDTQYFGPGTRLTVL.

The chain has TRBV9 and TRBJ2-2; D may be TRBD1 (6 bases). V gave up 6 bases and J gave up 1 base, with 13 bases separating them. CDR3 length: 15 amino acids. Germline assignment: CDR1 SGDLS and CDR2 YYNGEE. The CDR3 is CASTLGAQNTGELFF. CDR3 coding DNA: TGTGCCAGCACCCTGGGGGCGCAGAACACCGGGGAGCTGTTTTTT.

Remarks on this clone: One end of the junction fails to match germline, which may point to a read error. This sequence joins TRBV5-8 and TRBJ2-7; 9 bases are shared with TRBD1. This CDR3 comprises 15 residues. Germline V gives CDR1 SGHTS, CDR2 YDEGEE. CDR3 sequence reads: CASSPTGGFPYEQHF. DNA for the CDR3: TGTGCCAGCAGCCCGACAGGGGGATTTCCTTACGAGCAGCACTTC.

The V call is TRBV3-1 (or the pseudogene TRBV3-2), the J call TRBJ2-2, with 9 bases fitting TRBD1. From germline, CDR1 is LGHDT and CDR2 YNNKEL (reference sequence). The CDR3 contains 18 residues. With V trimmed by 4 bases and J by 0 bases, 9 bases remained unmatched. CDR3 nucleotide sequence: TGTGCCAGCAGCCTACCCACAGGGGGCGGAACGAACACCGGGGAGCTGTTTTTT. Residues: CASSLPTGGGTNTGELFF.

The chain is built from TRBV19 and TRBJ1-2; D is uncertain. Trimming stripped 5 bases from V and 5 bases from J, with 15 bases between. The germline V gene has CDR1 LNHDA and CDR2 SQIVND (reference sequence). The CDR3 is made up of 14 amino acids. The CDR3 loop reads CASSSGVPGYGYTF. The DNA of the CDR3 is TGTGCCAGTAGTTCCGGGGTCCCGGGGTATGGCTACACCTTC.

The sample holds one count of this clone. V is TRBV4-1 and J is TRBJ2-1; 8 nucleotides agree with TRBD2. CDR1 and CDR2 (germline): MGHRA, YSYEKL. J lost 0 bases, V lost 4 bases, and 2 bases had no gene match. The CDR3 is made up of 15 amino acids. The DNA for the CDR3 is TGCGCCAGCAGCCCCAGCGGGAGCTCCTACAATGAGCAGTTCTTC. This translates into CASSPSGSSYNEQFF.

V and J are TRBV14 and TRBJ2-7; no clear D gene. V was shortened by 4 bases and J by 1 base, with 17 bases between the two germline ends. The CDR3 consists of 16 residues. CDR1 SGHDN and CDR2 FVKESK come from the germline V gene. The CDR3 is CASSRQQNSLSYEQYF. DNA of the CDR3: TGTGCCAGCAGCCGCCAACAGAACTCCCTTTCCTACGAGCAGTACTTC.

This chain joins TRBV28 and TRBJ1-2; tentative D call: TRBD1 (5 bases). Trimming took 10 bases from V and 7 from J, leaving 13 bases between them. Germline V lookup: CDR1 MDHEN, CDR2 SYDVKM. The CDR3 totals 11 residues. The CDR3 reads CATEDITGYTF. In DNA form, the CDR3 reads TGTGCCACCGAGGACATTACTGGCTACACCTTC.

The chain recombines TRBV5-6 with TRBJ1-6, with 8 bases identical to TRBD1. The germline gives CDR1 SGHDT, CDR2 YYEEEE. J gave up 7 bases and V 0 bases, and 3 bases lay outside the gene matches. CDR3 size: 15 residues. The CDR3 spells CASSLEQGVNSPLHF. CDR3 DNA: TGTGCCAGCAGCTTGGAACAGGGGGTGAATTCACCCCTCCACTTT.

This chain uses TRBV5-1 with TRBJ2-7; TRBD1 or TRBD2 may be the D gene (5 bases each). This CDR3 spans 13 amino acids. V was pared by 6 bases and J by 0 bases, with 10 bases between. CDR1 and CDR2 from the germline V gene are SGHRS and YFSETQ. CDR3 region: CASKRDDSYEQYF. The CDR3 DNA is TGCGCCAGCAAACGGGACGACTCCTACGAGCAGTACTTC.

This chain joins TRBV19 and TRBJ2-6; 10 nucleotides line up with TRBD1. The CDR3 has 18 amino acids. Trimming took 4 bases from V and 0 from J; bases not matched to a gene: 6. Germline V gene data show CDR1 as LNHDA and CDR2 as SQIVND (reference sequence). The CDR3 region is CASSSRGQGDSGANVLTF. CDR3 sequence (DNA): TGTGCCAGTAGTAGCCGTGGACAGGGGGACTCTGGGGCCAACGTCCTGACTTTC.

V is TRBV7-8 and J is TRBJ1-5; 7 bases map to TRBD1. This CDR3 contains 15 residues. CDR1 and CDR2 (germline): SGHVS, FQNEAQ. The J segment lost 2 bases and the V segment lost 5 bases, leaving 6 bases of the junction unmatched. Here the CDR3 DNA reads TGTGCCAGCAGCCTAGACAGGGTCGGCAATCAGCCCCAGCATTTT. Residues: CASSLDRVGNQPQHF.

This clone was picked up one time. The gene calls are TRBV3-1 (or the pseudogene TRBV3-2) and TRBJ2-2; TRBD2 is a possible D gene (5 bases). V lost 3 bases, J lost 10 bases, and 6 bases lay in between. Germline V gene sequence: CDR1 LGHDT, CDR2 YNNKEL (reference sequence). The CDR3 length is 11 residues. The CDR3 loop is CASSHREELFF. The CDR3 region has the DNA TGTGCCAGCAGCCACCGGGAGGAGCTGTTTTTT.

About this clone: The junction departs from germline at one end; a sequencing error may be responsible. The CDR3 loop reads CARRGGQGLAEAFF. In DNA, the CDR3 is TGCGCCCGCAGGGGGGGACAGGGGTTAGCTGAAGCTTTCTTT. J is TRBJ1-1 and V is TRBV5-1; 10 bases align to TRBD1. Germline V gene lookup returns CDR1 SGHRS and CDR2 YFSETQ. The CDR3 is 14 residues long.

In the case of this clone: Other DNA sequences in the sample encode the same CDR3. The J gene is TRBJ1-1, the V gene TRBV7-2; 8 positions match TRBD1. Germline values: CDR1 SGHTA, CDR2 FQGNSA. With 2 bases clipped from V and 4 bases from J, the junction kept 0 bases outside the gene matches. The CDR3 loop spans 13 amino acids. CDR3 loop: CASSLQGATEAFF. In DNA, the CDR3 is TGTGCCAGCAGCTTACAGGGGGCCACTGAAGCTTTCTTT.